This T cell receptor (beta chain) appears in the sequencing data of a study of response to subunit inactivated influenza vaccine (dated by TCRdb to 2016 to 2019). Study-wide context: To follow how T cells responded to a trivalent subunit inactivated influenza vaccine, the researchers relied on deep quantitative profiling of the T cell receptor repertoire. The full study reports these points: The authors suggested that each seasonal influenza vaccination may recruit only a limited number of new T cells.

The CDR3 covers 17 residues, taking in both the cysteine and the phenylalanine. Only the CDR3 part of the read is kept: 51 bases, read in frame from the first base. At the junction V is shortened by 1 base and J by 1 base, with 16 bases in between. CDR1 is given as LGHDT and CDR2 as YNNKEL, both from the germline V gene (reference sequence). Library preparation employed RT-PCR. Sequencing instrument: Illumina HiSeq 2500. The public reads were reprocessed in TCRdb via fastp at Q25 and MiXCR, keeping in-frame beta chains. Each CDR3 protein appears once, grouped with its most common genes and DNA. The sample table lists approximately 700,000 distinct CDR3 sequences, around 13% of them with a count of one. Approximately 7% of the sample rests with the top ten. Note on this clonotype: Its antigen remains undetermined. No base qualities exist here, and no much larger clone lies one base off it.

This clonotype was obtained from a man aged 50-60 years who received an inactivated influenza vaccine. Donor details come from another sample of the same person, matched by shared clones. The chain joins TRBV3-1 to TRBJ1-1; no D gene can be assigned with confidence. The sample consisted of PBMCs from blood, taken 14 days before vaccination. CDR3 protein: CASSQGGRFAGNTEAFF. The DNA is TGTGCCAGCAGCCAAGGTGGCAGGTTTGCGGGGAACACTGAAGCTTTCTTT.